This is a list of T cell receptor beta chains from one sample in a study of blood T cells in healthy people across ages. TCRdb processed the 5' RACE reads anew with MiXCR; each CDR3 protein has one entry. The table lists about 1.1 million distinct CDR3 sequences, roughly two fifths of them singletons. The sample taken for sequencing was blood. These receptors all stem from a man aged 18 to 29 in good health. Each CDR3 is given with its conserved first and last residue. The D gene is left open where the match is weak. Rows may omit the clone size; those that give it use once, few, many or a size class.

cdr3_length: 14
v_call: TRBV7-9
d_call: NA
j_call: TRBJ2-1
clone_size: NA
cdr3_nt: TGTGCCAGCAGCCAGGACGGGGCCAATGATGAGCAGTTCTTC
cdr3_aa: CASSQDGANDEQFF

cdr3_length: 12
v_call: TRBV12-5
d_call: NA
j_call: TRBJ2-7
clone_size: few
cdr3_nt: TGTGCTAGTGGTTCGAGCTCCTACGAGCAGTACTTC
cdr3_aa: CASGSSSYEQYF

cdr3_length: 16
v_call: TRBV5-5
d_call: NA
j_call: TRBJ2-3
clone_size: few
cdr3_nt: TGTGCCAGCAGCTTGGCGGGGGCGTCCAACACAGATACGCAGTATTTT
cdr3_aa: CASSLAGASNTDTQYF

cdr3_length: 17
v_call: TRBV20-1
d_call: TRBD2
j_call: TRBJ2-1
clone_size: NA
cdr3_nt: TGCAGTGCTAGAGATACGGGCAGCGGGGTCTCCTACAATGAGCAGTTCTTC
cdr3_aa: CSARDTGSGVSYNEQFF

cdr3_length: 11
v_call: TRBV27
d_call: NA
j_call: TRBJ1-4
clone_size: few
cdr3_nt: TGTGCCAGCGGTTGGTTCGAAAAACTGTTTTTT
cdr3_aa: CASGWFEKLFF

cdr3_length: 16
v_call: TRBV13
d_call: NA
j_call: TRBJ2-3
clone_size: many
cdr3_nt: TGTGCCAGCAGCTTAGGCCACTCCCTAAACACAGATACGCAGTATTTT
cdr3_aa: CASSLGHSLNTDTQYF

cdr3_length: 13
v_call: TRBV27
d_call: TRBD1
j_call: TRBJ1-2
clone_size: few
cdr3_nt: TGTGCCACCAAACAGGGGACTAACTATGGCTACACCTTC
cdr3_aa: CATKQGTNYGYTF

cdr3_length: 16
v_call: TRBV7-2
d_call: NA
j_call: TRBJ2-7
clone_size: NA
cdr3_nt: TGTGCCAGCAGCTTAGTCCAGGGACTTTCCTACAATGAGCAGTACTTC
cdr3_aa: CASSLVQGLSYNEQYF

cdr3_length: 17
v_call: TRBV11-2
d_call: NA
j_call: TRBJ2-5
clone_size: few
cdr3_nt: TGTGCCAGCAGCCCAGCCATCGTTTATGGGGAGCCAGAGACCCAGTACTTC
cdr3_aa: CASSPAIVYGEPETQYF

cdr3_length: 12
v_call: TRBV20-1
d_call: NA
j_call: TRBJ2-2
clone_size: NA
cdr3_nt: TGCAGTGCTAGACGGCGGGCCGGGGAGCTGTTTTTT
cdr3_aa: CSARRRAGELFF